The sequence of this T cell receptor beta chain was determined in a study of cytomegalovirus exposure and HLA in healthy donors. Turning to this clone: The antigen is undetermined.

Points from the study as a whole: What was likely a sequencing artifact was a cluster of highly shared sequence variants. Further analysis was carried out later, and it showed several of the most significant clusters appearing linked to common viral pathogens. Highest at DRB1 and lowest at HLA-C, TCR association rates differed among HLA loci in a later analysis. Immune exposure information available was restricted to CMV serostatus.

This PCR relied on a set of 60 Vbeta primers and 13 Jbeta primers. The assay was immunoSEQ multiplex PCR, and TCRdb's table has in-frame clones only and misses some. The table has about 100,000 clones, 65% to 85% seen once; the top ten hold 13% to 15%. Trimming cost V 0 bases and J 1 base; bases outside gene matches: 14. Germline V gene lookup returns CDR1 SGDLS and CDR2 YYNGEE. There are 20 residues in the CDR3. V usage is TRBV9 and J usage is TRBJ2-5, with 11 bases aligning to TRBD2. This receptor was obtained from a woman aged 70-85 years in good health and CMV-seropositive. The source material was PBMCs. The CDR3, as DNA: TGTGCCAGCAGCGTAGGGGCTAGCGGGAGGCACCTAGGAGGCCAAGAGACCCAGTACTTC. This gives the protein CASSVGASGRHLGGQETQYF. Full variable domain (missing parts from reference TRBV9 and TRBJ2-5): DSGVTQTPKHLITATGQRVTLRCSPRSGDLSVYWYQQSLDQGLQFLIQYYNGEERAKGNILERFSAQQFPDLHSELNLSSLELGDSALYFCASSVGASGRHLGGQETQYFGPGTRLLVL.